The entry below describes one TCR beta chain. The antigen remains unidentified. Using a J-beta primer mix together with a sample-barcoded 5' primer, a second PCR was run for roughly 7 to 12 cycles. Each single sample gave us at least 2.5 million CDR3-containing paired-end reads. TCRdb reprocessed the 5' RACE reads via MiXCR and lists one record per CDR3 protein. The sample has 650,000 to 800,000 distinct CDR3 sequences, 40% to 50% seen once. This sample is drawn from a study of blood T cells in healthy people across ages. Study findings and constraints: Any conclusive comparison of naive versus antigen-experienced cells was prevented by using unsorted PBMCs.

Germline values: CDR1 SGDLS, CDR2 YYNGEE. The CDR3 length is 14 residues. The V gene lost 4 bases and the J gene lost 11 bases, with 21 bases spanning the gap. The chain joins TRBV9 to TRBJ2-5; no clear D. Sequenced material: blood. This receptor was obtained from a man aged 60 to 75 in good health. In nucleotides, the CDR3 is TGTGCCAGCAGCATATCCCCATCGAGGAATGAGCAGTACTTC. It translates to CASSISPSRNEQYF.